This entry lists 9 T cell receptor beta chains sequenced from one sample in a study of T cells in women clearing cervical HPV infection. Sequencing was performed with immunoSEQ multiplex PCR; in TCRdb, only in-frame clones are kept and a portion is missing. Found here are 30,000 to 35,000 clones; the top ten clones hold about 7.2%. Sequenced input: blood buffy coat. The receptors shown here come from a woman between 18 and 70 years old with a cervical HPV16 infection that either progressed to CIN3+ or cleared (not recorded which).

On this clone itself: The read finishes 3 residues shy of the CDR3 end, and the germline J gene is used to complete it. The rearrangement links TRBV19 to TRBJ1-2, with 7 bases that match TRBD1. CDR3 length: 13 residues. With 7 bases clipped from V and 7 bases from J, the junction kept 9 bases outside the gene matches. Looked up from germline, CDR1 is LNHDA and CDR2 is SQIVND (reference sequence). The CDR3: CASMNRGTAGYTF. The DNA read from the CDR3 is TGTGCCAGTATGAACAGGGGAACGGCTGGC.

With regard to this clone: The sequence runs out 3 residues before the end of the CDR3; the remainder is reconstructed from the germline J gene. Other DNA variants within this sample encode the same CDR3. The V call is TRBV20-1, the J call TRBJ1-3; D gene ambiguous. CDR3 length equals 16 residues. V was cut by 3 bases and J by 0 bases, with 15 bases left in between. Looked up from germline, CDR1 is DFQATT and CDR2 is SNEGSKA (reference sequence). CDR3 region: CSASPVGSDSGNTIYF. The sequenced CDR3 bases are TGCAGTGCTAGTCCGGTCGGTTCCGACTCTGGAAACACC.

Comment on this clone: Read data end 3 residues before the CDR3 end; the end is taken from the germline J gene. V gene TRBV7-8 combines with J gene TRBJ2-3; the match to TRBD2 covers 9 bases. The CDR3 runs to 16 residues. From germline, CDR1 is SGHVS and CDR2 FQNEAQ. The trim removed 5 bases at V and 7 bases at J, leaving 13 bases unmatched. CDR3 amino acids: CASSPPGTSSEHTQYF. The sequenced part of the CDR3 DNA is TGTGCCAGCAGCCCCCCCGGGACTAGCAGTGAACATACG.

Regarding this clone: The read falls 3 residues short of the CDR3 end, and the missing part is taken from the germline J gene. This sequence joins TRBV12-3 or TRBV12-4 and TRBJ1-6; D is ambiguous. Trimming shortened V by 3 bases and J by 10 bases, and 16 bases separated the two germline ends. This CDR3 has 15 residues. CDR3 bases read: TGTGCCAGCAGTTTTGAGAGAGGGCTTGACTCACCC. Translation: CASSFERGLDSP. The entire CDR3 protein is CASSFERGLDSPLHF.

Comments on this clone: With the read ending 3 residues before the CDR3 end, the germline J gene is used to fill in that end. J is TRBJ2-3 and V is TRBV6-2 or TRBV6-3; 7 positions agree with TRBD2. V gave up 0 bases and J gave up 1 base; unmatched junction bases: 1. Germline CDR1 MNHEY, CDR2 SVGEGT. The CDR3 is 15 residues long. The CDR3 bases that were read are TGTGCCAGCAGTTACTCCCGGGGGGGCACAGATACG. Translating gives CASSYSRGGTDT. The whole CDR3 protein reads CASSYSRGGTDTQYF.

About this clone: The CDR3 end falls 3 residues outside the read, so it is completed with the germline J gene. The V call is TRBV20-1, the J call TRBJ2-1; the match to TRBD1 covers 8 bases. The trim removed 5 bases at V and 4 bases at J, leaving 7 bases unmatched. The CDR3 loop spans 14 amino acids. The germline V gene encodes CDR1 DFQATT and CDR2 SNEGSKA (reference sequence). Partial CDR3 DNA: TGCAGTGCTCAAGCCCAGGGGGCTTACAATGAG. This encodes CSAQAQGAYNE. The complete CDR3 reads CSAQAQGAYNEQFF.

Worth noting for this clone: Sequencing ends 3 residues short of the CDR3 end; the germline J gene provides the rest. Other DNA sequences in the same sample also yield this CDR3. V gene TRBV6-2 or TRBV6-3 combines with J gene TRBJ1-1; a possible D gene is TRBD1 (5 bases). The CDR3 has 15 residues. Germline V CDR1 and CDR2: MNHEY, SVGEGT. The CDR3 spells CASSYKGLKTYEAFF. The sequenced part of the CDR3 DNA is TGTGCCAGCAGTTACAAGGGACTGAAAACCTACGAA.

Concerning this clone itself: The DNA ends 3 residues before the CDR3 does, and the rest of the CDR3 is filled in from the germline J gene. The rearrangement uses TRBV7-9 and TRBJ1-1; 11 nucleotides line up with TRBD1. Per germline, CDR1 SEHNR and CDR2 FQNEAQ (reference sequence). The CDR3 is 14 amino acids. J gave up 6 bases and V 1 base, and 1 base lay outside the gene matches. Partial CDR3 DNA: TGTGCCAGCAGCTTAGGGACAGGGGGCCCTGAA. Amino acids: CASSLGTGGPE. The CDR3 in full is CASSLGTGGPEAFF.

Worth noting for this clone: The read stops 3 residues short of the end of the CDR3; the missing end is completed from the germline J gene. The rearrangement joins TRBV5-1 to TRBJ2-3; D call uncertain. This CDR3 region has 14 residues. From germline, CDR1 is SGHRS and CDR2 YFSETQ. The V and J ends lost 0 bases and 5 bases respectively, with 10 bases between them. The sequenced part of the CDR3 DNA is TGCGCCAGCAGCTTGGATGCGCCAGGAGATACG. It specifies CASSLDAPGDT. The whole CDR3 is CASSLDAPGDTQYF.